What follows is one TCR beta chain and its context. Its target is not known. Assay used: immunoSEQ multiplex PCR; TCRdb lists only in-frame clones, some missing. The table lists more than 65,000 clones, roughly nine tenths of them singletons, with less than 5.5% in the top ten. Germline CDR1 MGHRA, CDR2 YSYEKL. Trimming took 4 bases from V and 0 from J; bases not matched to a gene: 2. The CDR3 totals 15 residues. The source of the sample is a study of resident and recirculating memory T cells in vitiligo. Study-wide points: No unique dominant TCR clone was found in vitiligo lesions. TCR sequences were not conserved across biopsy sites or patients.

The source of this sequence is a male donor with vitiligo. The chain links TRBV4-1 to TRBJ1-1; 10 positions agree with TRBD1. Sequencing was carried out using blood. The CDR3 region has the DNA TGCGCCAGCAGCCGGGGACAGGGGATGAACACTGAAGCTTTCTTT. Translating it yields CASSRGQGMNTEAFF.